A single sample is the source of the 27 T cell receptor beta chains below, sequenced in a study of beta chain features in type 1 diabetes. All of the isolated RNA was reverse transcribed, so expressed TCRB transcripts were sequenced. Profiling relied on immunoSEQ multiplex PCR, and the TCRdb table lists in-frame clones only, not all of them. The data contain 150,000 to 200,000 clones, roughly 60% of them seen just once; the ten biggest clones take up roughly 0.089%. Their antigen targets remain unknown. Broader study findings: In all four CD4+ subsets, TCRB CDR3 length was significantly, moderately reduced in type 1 diabetes.

Source material: naive CD4+ T cells from blood. The receptors were sampled from a man aged 30-40 years with type 1 diabetes.

This chain links TRBV7-9 with TRBJ2-7; the match to TRBD2 covers 12 bases. The junction had 9 bases not matched to a gene; V was cut back by 5 bases and J by 4 bases. Germline V gene sequence: CDR1 SEHNR, CDR2 FQNEAQ (reference sequence). CDR3 length equals 16 residues. The CDR3 here is CASSPRLAGEIYEQYF. The CDR3 nucleotides are TGTGCCAGCAGCCCCAGACTAGCGGGGGAAATATACGAGCAGTACTTC.

This chain connects TRBV4-1 to TRBJ1-1; D might be TRBD1 (6 bases). The CDR3 totals 15 residues. V was clipped by 1 base and J by 6 bases, with 15 bases between them. Germline V gene sequence: CDR1 MGHRA, CDR2 YSYEKL. This CDR3 reads CASSQGHSGGAEAFF. The CDR3 DNA is TGCGCCAGCAGCCAAGGGCACAGCGGGGGCGCTGAAGCTTTCTTT.

The rearrangement joins TRBV14 to TRBJ1-4; D not resolved. Germline CDR1 SGHDN, CDR2 FVKESK. Trimming removed 3 bases from V and 7 bases from J, with 12 bases in between. The CDR3 covers 14 residues. The CDR3 loop is CASSHLQFSEKLFF. CDR3 DNA sequence: TGTGCCAGCAGCCATTTGCAGTTTAGTGAAAAACTGTTTTTT.

The chain combines TRBV7-2 with TRBJ2-1, with unresolved D. Between the trimmed V and J ends, which lost 7 bases and 7 bases, there was a span of 8 bases. CDR3 size: 11 residues. Per germline, CDR1 SGHTA and CDR2 FQGNSA. CDR3 sequence (DNA): TGTGCCAGCACCAATTTAAATGAGCAGTTCTTC. Translating gives CASTNLNEQFF.

The chain uses TRBV30 and TRBJ2-3; a weak D match, TRBD1 (6 bases). Germline values: CDR1 GTSNPN, CDR2 SVGIG (reference sequence). V dropped 2 bases and J dropped 0 bases, with 12 bases sitting between them. The CDR3 covers 15 residues. The CDR3 protein is CAWSFAGASTDTQYF. In DNA form, the CDR3 reads TGTGCCTGGAGTTTTGCAGGGGCTAGCACAGATACGCAGTATTTT. Drawing the rest from reference TRBV30 and TRBJ2-3, the complete variable domain is SQTIHQWPATLVQPVGSPLSLECTVEGTSNPNLYWYRQAAGRGLQLLFYSVGIGQISSEVPQNLSASRPQDRQFILSSKKLLLSDSGFYLCAWSFAGASTDTQYFGPGTRLTVL.

The chain combines TRBV2 with TRBJ1-2; D is possibly TRBD1 (6 bases). The CDR3 runs 14 residues. The V gene lost 6 bases and the J gene lost 4 bases, with 15 bases spanning the gap. The V gene's germline CDR1 is SNHLY and CDR2 FYNNEI. The CDR3 here is CASRRFGQTYGYTF. DNA for the CDR3: TGTGCCAGCAGGCGCTTCGGACAGACCTATGGCTACACCTTC.

In DNA form, the CDR3 reads TGTGCCAGCAGCTTGACAGGGGCTCCTAGCAATCAGCCCCAGCATTTT. Its protein is CASSLTGAPSNQPQHF. The chain recombines TRBV5-4 with TRBJ1-5, with 7 bases that match TRBD1. With 1 base clipped from V and 0 bases from J, the junction kept 4 bases outside the gene matches. CDR3 size: 16 residues. Germline CDR1 is SGHNT and CDR2 is YYREEE (reference sequence).

V usage is TRBV7-9 and J usage is TRBJ1-1; 7 positions match TRBD1. The CDR3 sequence is 14 residues long. J gave up 1 base and V 5 bases, and 4 bases lay outside the gene matches. CDR1 and CDR2 (germline): SEHNR, FQNEAQ (reference sequence). The CDR3 DNA sequence: TGTGCCAGCAGCCCACAGGGGACGAACACTGAAGCTTTCTTT. This sequence encodes CASSPQGTNTEAFF. Drawing the rest from reference TRBV7-9 and TRBJ1-1, the complete variable domain is DTGVSQNPRHKITKRGQNVTFRCDPISEHNRLYWYRQTLGQGPEFLTYFQNEAQLEKSRLLSDRFSAERPKGSFSTLEIQRTEQGDSAMYLCASSPQGTNTEAFFGQGTRLTVV.

This clone was picked up a small number of times. The chain joins TRBV30 to TRBJ2-5; D might be TRBD2 (5 bases). CDR1 is GTSNPN, CDR2 SVGIG, per germline (reference sequence). The CDR3 extends over 13 amino acids. V lost 5 bases, J lost 3 bases, and 13 bases lay in between. CDR3 nucleotides: TGTGCCTGGGAGAAGGAGGCGAAAGAGACCCAGTACTTC. It is translated as CAWEKEAKETQYF. Full variable domain (rest looked up from reference TRBV30 and TRBJ2-5): SQTIHQWPATLVQPVGSPLSLECTVEGTSNPNLYWYRQAAGRGLQLLFYSVGIGQISSEVPQNLSASRPQDRQFILSSKKLLLSDSGFYLCAWEKEAKETQYFGPGTRLLVL.

This sequence joins TRBV7-2 and TRBJ2-5; 8 nucleotides match TRBD1. In germline, CDR1 is SGHTA, CDR2 FQGNSA. V shed 5 bases and J 6 bases; nucleotides not matched to a gene: 8. This CDR3 contains 14 residues. Here the CDR3 reads CASSPDRVVKTQYF. Here the CDR3 DNA reads TGTGCCAGCAGCCCGGACAGGGTAGTAAAGACCCAGTACTTC.

This clone was found a few times. As DNA, the CDR3 is TGCAGCGTTGACGGGACAGGGAACTACGAGCAGTACTTC. Protein product: CSVDGTGNYEQYF. The chain carries TRBV29-1 and TRBJ2-7, with 9 positions matching TRBD1. Germline lookup yields CDR1 SQVTM and CDR2 ANQGSEA. This CDR3 has 13 residues. The junction had 3 bases not matched to a gene; V was cut back by 3 bases and J by 3 bases.

The V call is TRBV20-1, the J call TRBJ1-2; D gene unclear. The CDR3 consists of 10 residues. Germline V gives CDR1 DFQATT, CDR2 SNEGSKA (reference sequence). The chain's CDR3 is CILRKHGYTF. Here the CDR3 DNA reads TGCATCCTCCGGAAGCATGGCTACACCTTC.

This clone has only a few counts. This chain uses TRBV25-1 with TRBJ2-6; TRBD2 might be the D (6 bases). The CDR3 sequence is 16 residues long. Trimming left V 2 bases short and J 4 bases short, with 12 bases between. Germline assignment: CDR1 MGHDK and CDR2 SYGVNS. The CDR3 is CASSEGGSMGANVLTF. The DNA of the CDR3 is TGTGCCAGCAGTGAAGGAGGGAGTATGGGGGCCAACGTCCTGACTTTC.

J is TRBJ1-2 and V is TRBV28; the D is unclear. Trimming shortened V by 3 bases and J by 4 bases, and 6 bases separated the two germline ends. CDR1 is MDHEN and CDR2 is SYDVKM in the germline V gene. The CDR3 contains 12 residues. The CDR3 sequence is CASSLAAYGYTF. In DNA form, the CDR3 reads TGTGCCAGCAGTTTGGCGGCCTATGGCTACACCTTC.

This clone was detected only a few times. The chain combines TRBV30 with TRBJ2-7; no firm D call. The CDR3 loop spans 11 amino acids. Per germline, CDR1 GTSNPN and CDR2 SVGIG (reference sequence). V was trimmed by 3 bases and J by 6 bases, leaving 9 bases between them. The CDR3 coding sequence is TGTGCCTGGAGCCGCAGGCGCGAGCAGTACTTC. Its protein is CAWSRRREQYF.

The chain is built from TRBV7-9 and TRBJ1-1; 9 nucleotides match TRBD1. The CDR3 is 15 residues long. CDR1 SEHNR and CDR2 FQNEAQ come from the germline V gene (reference sequence). The V segment lost 6 bases and the J segment 0 bases; nucleotides outside the gene matches: 5. The CDR3 protein is CASRQGAGVNTEAFF. CDR3 bases: TGTGCCAGCAGACAGGGGGCAGGAGTGAACACTGAAGCTTTCTTT. Based on the CDR3 plus reference TRBV7-9 and TRBJ1-1, the full variable domain is DTGVSQNPRHKITKRGQNVTFRCDPISEHNRLYWYRQTLGQGPEFLTYFQNEAQLEKSRLLSDRFSAERPKGSFSTLEIQRTEQGDSAMYLCASRQGAGVNTEAFFGQGTRLTVV.

This chain links TRBV6-5 with TRBJ2-1; unclear D gene. With 2 bases removed from V and 5 bases from J, the gap between germline ends came to 1 base. This CDR3 region has 11 residues. The V gene's germline CDR1 is MNHEY and CDR2 SVGAGI. This CDR3 reads CASSYDNEQFF. The CDR3, as DNA: TGTGCCAGCAGTTACGACAATGAGCAGTTCTTC.

V and J are TRBV9 and TRBJ2-7, with D possibly matching TRBD1 (5 bases). CDR1 is SGDLS, CDR2 YYNGEE, per germline. The V gene lost 4 bases and the J gene lost 0 bases, with 11 bases spanning the gap. The CDR3 runs 14 residues. CDR3 coding DNA: TGTGCCAGCAGCTCAGTAGGGGCCTCCTACGAGCAGTACTTC. As protein: CASSSVGASYEQYF.

A remark on this clone: A read error is likely, as this CDR3 ends without the conserved phenylalanine or tryptophan. The DNA is omitted, as the CDR3 cannot be located on it reliably, and the CDR3 follows TCRdb's listing. V gene TRBV2 combines with J gene TRBJ2-7; the D call in the table, TRBD1, was not verified against the DNA. Germline V gene sequence: CDR1 SNHLY, CDR2 FYNNEI. The CDR3 totals 11 residues, both ends included. CDR3 in amino acids: CASSAGTVPSL.

The genes are TRBV20-1 and TRBJ2-5; the D is unclear. CDR1 and CDR2 (germline): DFQATT, SNEGSKA (reference sequence). This CDR3 comprises 8 residues. Trimming cost V 5 bases and J 7 bases, with 2 bases left between them. For the CDR3, the DNA is TGCAGTGCTGGGACCCAGTACTTC. It yields the protein CSAGTQYF.

This CDR3 is CASSHGAVGANVLTF. In DNA form, the CDR3 reads TGTGCCAGCAGCCACGGGGCAGTCGGGGCCAACGTCCTGACTTTC. The V and J genes are TRBV7-2 and TRBJ2-6, with D perhaps matching TRBD1 or TRBD2 (5 bases each). There are 15 residues in the CDR3. V was pared by 5 bases and J by 4 bases, with 12 bases between. Germline CDR1 reads SGHTA; CDR2 reads FQGNSA.

V gene TRBV7-2 combines with J gene TRBJ2-3, with TRBD2 identical over 9 bases. V gave up 1 base and J gave up 4 bases; unmatched junction bases: 6. CDR3 length: 16 amino acids. Germline CDR1 reads SGHTA; CDR2 reads FQGNSA. DNA of the CDR3: TGTGCCAGCAGCTTAGTGCCGGGACTAGCAGCAGATACGCAGTATTTT. It codes for CASSLVPGLAADTQYF.

The rearrangement joins TRBV14 to TRBJ2-5; the match to TRBD2 covers 11 bases. The J call may be wrong; the DNA end is better matched by TRBJ2-7. The germline V gene encodes CDR1 SGHDN and CDR2 FVKESK. This CDR3 contains 15 residues. The CDR3 DNA follows: TGTGCCAGCAGCCCTCGACTAGCGGGGACCTACGAGCAGTACTTC. Translated, it gives CASSPRLAGTYEQYF.

This chain joins TRBV27 and TRBJ2-7, with TRBD2 matching 11 bases. The V segment lost 4 bases and the J segment 3 bases; nucleotides outside the gene matches: 5. Germline V gene lookup returns CDR1 MNHEY and CDR2 SMNVEV (reference sequence). The CDR3 extends over 15 amino acids. DNA of the CDR3: TGTGCCAGCAGTTCCCCTACTAGCGGGAGCTACGAGCAGTACTTC. Translation gives CASSSPTSGSYEQYF.

This chain links TRBV5-1 with TRBJ2-3; 13 bases are a match to TRBD2. Germline V gives CDR1 SGHRS, CDR2 YFSETQ. This CDR3 comprises 16 residues. V shed 5 bases and J 2 bases; nucleotides not matched to a gene: 5. The CDR3 coding sequence is TGCGCCAGCAGACAGGGGACTAGCGGGGCCACAGATACGCAGTATTTT. As protein: CASRQGTSGATDTQYF.

A few counts support this clone. The chain is built from TRBV4-3 and TRBJ2-3; 9 bases are a match to TRBD2. V was pared by 1 base and J by 3 bases, with 14 bases of the junction left unmatched. Looked up from germline, CDR1 is LGHNA and CDR2 is YSLEER. The CDR3 covers 19 residues. In nucleotides, the CDR3 is TGCGCCAGCAGCCAAGGCCTCCCCAGGCTAGCGGGACGAACAGATACGCAGTATTTT. It translates to CASSQGLPRLAGRTDTQYF.

This clone was detected only a few times. This chain uses TRBV7-9 with TRBJ2-7; a possible D gene is TRBD1 (5 bases). V was shortened by 1 base and J by 6 bases, with 16 bases between the two germline ends. In germline, CDR1 is SEHNR, CDR2 FQNEAQ (reference sequence). The CDR3 is made up of 15 amino acids. CDR3 coding DNA: TGTGCCAGCAGCTTAGGAAACAGGCCGCCTGGCGAGCAGTACTTC. Translation: CASSLGNRPPGEQYF.